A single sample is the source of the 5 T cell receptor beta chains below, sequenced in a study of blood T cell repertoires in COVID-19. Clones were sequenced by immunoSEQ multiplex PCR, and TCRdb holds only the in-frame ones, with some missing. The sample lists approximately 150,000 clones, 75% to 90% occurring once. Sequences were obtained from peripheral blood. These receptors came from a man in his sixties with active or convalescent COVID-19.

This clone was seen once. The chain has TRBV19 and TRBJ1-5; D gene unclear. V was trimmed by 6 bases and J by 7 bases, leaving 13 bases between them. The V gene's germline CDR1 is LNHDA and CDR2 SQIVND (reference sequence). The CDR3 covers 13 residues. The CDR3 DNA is TGTGCCAGTAGACGCGAGGGAGCGCAGCCCCAGCATTTT. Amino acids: CASRREGAQPQHF.

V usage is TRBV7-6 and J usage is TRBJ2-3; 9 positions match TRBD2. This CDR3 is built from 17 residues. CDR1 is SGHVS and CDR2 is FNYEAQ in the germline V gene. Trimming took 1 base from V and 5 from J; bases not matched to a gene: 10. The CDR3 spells CASSLGAGGALVDTQYF. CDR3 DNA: TGTGCCAGCAGCTTAGGAGCGGGAGGCGCCTTGGTAGATACGCAGTATTTT.

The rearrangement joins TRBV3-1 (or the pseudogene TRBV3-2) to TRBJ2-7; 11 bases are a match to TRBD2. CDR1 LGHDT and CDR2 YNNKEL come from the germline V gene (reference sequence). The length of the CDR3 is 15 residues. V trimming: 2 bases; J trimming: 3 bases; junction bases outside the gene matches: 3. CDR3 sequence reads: CASSQTSGSGYEQYF. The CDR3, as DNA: TGTGCCAGCAGCCAAACTAGCGGGAGCGGCTACGAGCAGTACTTC.

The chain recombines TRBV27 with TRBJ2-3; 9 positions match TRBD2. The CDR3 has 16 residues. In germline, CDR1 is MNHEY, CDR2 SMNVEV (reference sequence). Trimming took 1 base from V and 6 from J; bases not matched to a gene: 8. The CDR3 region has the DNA TGTGCCAGCAGTTTATTCGTAGCGGGAGTCTCGGATACGCAGTATTTT. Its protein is CASSLFVAGVSDTQYF.

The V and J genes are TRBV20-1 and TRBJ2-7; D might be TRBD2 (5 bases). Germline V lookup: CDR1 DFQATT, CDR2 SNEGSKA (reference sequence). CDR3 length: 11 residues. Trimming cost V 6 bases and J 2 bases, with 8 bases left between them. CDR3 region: CSADGAYEQYF. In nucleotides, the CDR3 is TGCAGTGCCGACGGGGCCTACGAGCAGTACTTC.